This T cell receptor beta chain emerged from a study of monozygotic twins with cystic fibrosis. Study-wide points: Unrelated CF individuals shared fewer identical clonotypes than monozygotic CF twins. V usage most resembled the co-twin in 13 of 16 pairs.

Points on this clone: Its antigen is not known.

V lost 6 bases, J lost 0 bases, and 13 bases lay in between. Germline V gene sequence: CDR1 SGHRS, CDR2 YFSETQ. The CDR3 totals 15 residues. TCRdb's table, derived via immunoSEQ multiplex PCR, lists solely in-frame clones and lacks some. The sample includes 30,000 or so clones, more than 55% of them seen just once. V and J are TRBV5-1 and TRBJ1-3, with a weak D call TRBD1 (5 bases). This clonotype originated in a girl under 18 with cystic fibrosis. The sequencing sample was made of blood. CDR3 in amino acids: CASTSGLSSGNTIYF. The CDR3 DNA reads as TGCGCCAGCACCTCGGGACTCAGCTCTGGAAACACCATATATTTT.